This T cell receptor (beta chain) was sequenced in a study of cytomegalovirus exposure and HLA in healthy donors (TCRdb year 2017). In the study overall: According to an earlier analysis of 587 of the donors, 150 million to 200 million T cells yielded 90 million to 140 million unique TCR beta sequences and approximately 300 Gb of sequence data. Several DR-DQ haplotypes were handled as single units for association and clustering, since linkage in the cohort was strong. To study patterns of TCR occurrence, a later analysis re-analyzed previously published TCR beta repertoires from 550 to 800 donors and added high-resolution HLA genotyping. Using immunosequencing, the study profiled T cell repertoires from 500 to 800 subjects and related those repertoires to cytomegalovirus serostatus. Donor age, sex, ethnicity and CMV serostatus were compiled together with the repertoire data. Among 398 genotyped donors of the cohort, an average of roughly 240,000 unique TCR beta nucleotide sequences were sequenced per donor, roughly 18% of them non-productive. An early release covering roughly 600 HLA-typed donors comprised 250 to 350 gigabases of sequencing data and around 80 million unique TCR sequences. A later genetic analysis used genome-wide SNP genotypes for about 60% of the roughly 700 donors, treating that subset as a discovery cohort. Both class I and class II loci were covered by HLA typing, at four-digit resolution. The number of donors typed differed by locus, with roughly 629-640 for A, B, C, DRB1 and DQB1, 522 for DQA1, 600 to 610 for DPA1, and roughly 450 for DPB1. The genetic ancestry cluster associated with self-reported Caucasian donors included roughly four fifths of the roughly 390 genotyped donors. The study combined high-throughput TCR immunosequencing, statistical association of individual TCRs with disease status, and machine learning to predict cytomegalovirus infection status. Every repertoire in the discovery cohort had been generated on one and the same sequencing platform. An earlier analysis of around 640 of the donors used high-throughput TCR beta sequencing to judge whether each TCR beta V gene segment behaved as functional or pseudogenic. Rather than drawing on any new phenotypic data, the later analysis identified candidate immune exposures from TCR beta sequences and the way those sequences occurred across donors. The study aimed to test whether signatures of past pathogen exposure could be identified by cataloging public T cell receptors. In addition to the first cohort of 666 subjects, a separate validation cohort of under 150 different subjects was used. General conclusions and limits of the study: Assigning TCR associations to individual alleles was difficult when HLA alleles, especially DR and DQ, strongly co-occurred. The classifier was reported to diagnose cytomegalovirus status with high specificity and sensitivity in both the original cohort and the validation cohort. In a later analysis, 16,951 TCR beta sequences were associated with specific HLA alleles at a false discovery rate of 0.05. Approximately 18 rarely observed V segments, including chromosome 9 orphons, were excluded from the earlier analysis of just under 600 of the donors because counts were too low. A cluster of highly shared sequence variants was judged likely to represent a technical artifact of the sequencing pipeline. Most TCR sequences were seen in very few donors, while some public TCRs were found in many individuals. CMV serostatus was the only immune exposure information available for the cohort. In a later genetic analysis, a missense DCLRE1C variant was associated with V-gene and J-gene trimming of TCR beta chains, and the association was replicated in an independent cohort. Broadly in line with IMGT annotations, most TCR beta V segments showed up in productive rearrangements about 87% or about 30% of the time in an earlier analysis of a few hundred of the donors. Linkage disequilibrium might explain the correlated functional status among segregating V segments, but an unknown experimental factor could not be excluded. Three of the identified cytomegalovirus-associated TCR beta chains were confirmed in vitro to be specific for cytomegalovirus antigens. According to the authors, the approach could potentially be generalized to other disease states and immunological phenotypes. According to a later analysis, parvovirus B19, influenza, CMV and Epstein-Barr virus appeared linked to several top co-occurrence clusters. A further reported finding was that TCR beta sequences accurately predicted the HLA-A and HLA-B alleles for most subjects in the first cohort. Because some donors lacked HLA typing at each locus, the association tests relied only on the typed subset. Roughly uniform sequencing depth across donors was assumed in presence/absence analyses, although this assumption may not hold. In a later analysis, the rate of TCR association differed among HLA loci, with DRB1 alleles having the most associated TCRs and HLA-C alleles having the fewest. The cohort was sequenced for TCR beta chains only, and without alpha or paired-chain data the features that could be detected were limited. In the study, around 150 TCR beta chains were listed as associated with cytomegalovirus. Some IMGT-functional V segments, including TRBV6-2 and TRBV6-3, could not be told apart with the 87-base-pair reads, so those segments were excluded. Most CMV-associated TCR beta chains appeared to be HLA-restricted in a later analysis, and the HLA associations seemed to be driven largely by CMV exposure. A later genetic analysis reported fewer N-insertions in productive TCRs among donors in an Asian-associated ancestry cluster than the roughly 690-donor mean. In a later analysis, HLA-associated TCR beta chains were found to be more clonally expanded and to have lower generation probabilities than equally common non-associated chains.

In total, approximately 610 healthy bone marrow donors made up the cohort. Cohort members were all nominally healthy when sampled, although unrecorded immune exposures were likely present. The donor was CMV seronegative and was included in the group of a few hundred seronegative cohort members. Every donor gave a peripheral blood sample, and the peripheral blood mononuclear cells from that sample were used for TCR beta sequencing. The Qiagen DNeasy Blood Extraction Kit was used to extract genomic DNA from the blood cell samples. Per the germline V gene (reference sequence), SEHNR is the CDR1 and FQNEAQ is the CDR2. The CDR3 starts with the cysteine, ends with the phenylalanine, and has 14 residues. Just CDR3 DNA is preserved here, 42 bases in frame from base 1. V is shortened by 4 bases, J by 4 bases, and the region joining them spans 10 bases. The count of this clone is one. No antigen is known for it. No quality values exist for individual bases; no much larger clone is one base distant.

The library was generated by the immunoSEQ multiplex PCR assay. For the multiplex PCR, a mixture combining 60 forward primers for TCR Vbeta segments and 13 reverse primers for TCR Jbeta segments was used. The CDR3 region of rearranged TCR beta genes was amplified from genomic DNA with a multiplex PCR assay. The amplified TCR beta libraries were sequenced on the Illumina HiSeq System as 87-base-pair reads. In the paper's pipeline: Across the 670 or so repertoires, a later analysis counted approximately 83 million unique TCR beta chains, some 11 million of which were shared by at least two donors. A nearest-neighbor algorithm error-corrected the raw reads and collapsed the reads into unique sequences, merging closely related sequences to remove PCR and sequencing errors. To assign V, D and J gene segments, CDR3 sequences were aligned to IMGT reference sequences. For a sequence to be retained, a match of at least six nucleotides was required to both a V gene segment and a J gene segment. Rearrangements were classified as productive when the CDR3 lacked stop codons and remained in frame with V and J, and all other rearrangements were classified as non-productive. Following IMGT convention, CDR3 was defined as the stretch from the second conserved V-encoded cysteine up to the conserved J-encoded phenylalanine. Sequences without an unambiguous match to a single V gene segment were excluded from the earlier analysis of almost 600 of the donors. An earlier analysis of a few hundred of the donors called V segments functional above 56.7% productive rearrangements and segregating when the between-donor standard deviation exceeded 5%. A statistical classification framework was built for diagnosing cytomegalovirus status from the catalog of TCR beta chain sequences. V and J gene assignment, in a later analysis, came from comparing TCR nucleotide sequences with IMGT/GENE-DB human TR gene sequences. The TCRdist pipeline was used in a later analysis to assign CDR3 sequences and most-parsimonious VDJ recombination scenarios. In a later analysis, every TCR beta chain was defined by the combination of its CDR3 amino acid sequence and its V-gene family, and reads without a unique V-gene family were dropped. As a way to deal with suspected cross-contamination and a sequencing artifact, a later analysis dropped hundreds of nucleotide sequences that were highly shared and had low generation probability. In a later analysis, a clonal expansion index for each public chain was calculated from normalized within-repertoire ranks of inferred template counts. Generation probabilities in a later analysis came from a VDJ recombination model fitted to out-of-frame rearrangements, and those results were checked against IGoR. In a later analysis, TCR-TCR, TCR-HLA and TCR-CMV co-occurrence was scored with hypergeometric tests, and a repertoire-size bias correction was applied to TCR pairs. To estimate false discovery rates, a later analysis permuted the HLA or CMV assignments 20 times. In a later analysis, co-occurring TCRs were grouped using DBSCAN, and TCRdist sequence similarity was added for clustering within HLA-allele-positive subsets. Repertoires with fewer than 30,000 or more than 120,000 public chains, plus five repertoires with anomalous nucleotide sharing, were excluded from co-occurrence clustering. In its TCRdb copy, this immuneACCESS table keeps in-frame sequences only and misses some clones. Where compared with another copy, unresolved V genes explain less than half of these, and the others have no known cause. That table gives V, J and clone size, and the DNA gave D and trimming. The sample data list about 98,000 clones, and about 81% of these were observed just once. The top ten clones comprise about 1.5% of the sample.

This chain joins TRBV7-9 to TRBJ1-4, with the D gene not clear enough to name. This TCR derives from a man between 40 and 49 years old in good health and CMV-seronegative. The specimen was PBMCs. The CDR3 in this case is CASSSGKFNEKLFF. Here is the DNA: TGTGCCAGCAGCTCCGGGAAGTTTAATGAAAAACTGTTTTTT.